The present entry profiles one T cell receptor (beta chain) with its context. Its target is not known. Those patients who had chemo-refractory metastatic non-small-cell lung cancer were given focal radiation along with CTLA-4 blockade through ipilimumab. Per the germline V gene, CDR1 is SGHTA and CDR2 is FQGTGA. V shed 0 bases and J shed 8 bases, with 20 bases lying between them. This CDR3 has 17 residues. The source of the sample is a study of radiotherapy plus CTLA-4 blockade in lung cancer. Study-wide results and caveats: Tumor-derived TCR clones expanded in blood after radiotherapy plus ipilimumab. Early clone dynamics of blood T cells, plus interferon-beta, reportedly predicted response best.

The table came from immunoSEQ multiplex PCR; TCRdb's copy has only in-frame clones and leaves some out. The sample yields roughly 130,000 clones, more than 80% seen once. The sample was peripheral blood, taken from a patient treated with radiotherapy plus ipilimumab. The sequence came from a human donor with non-small cell lung cancer that progressed on radiotherapy plus ipilimumab. V gene TRBV7-3 combines with J gene TRBJ2-1; a weak D match, TRBD2 (6 bases). As DNA, the CDR3 is TGTGCCAGCAGCTTAACGACGGGAGTATCTTTTTTCGATGAGCAGTTCTTC. As protein: CASSLTTGVSFFDEQFF.